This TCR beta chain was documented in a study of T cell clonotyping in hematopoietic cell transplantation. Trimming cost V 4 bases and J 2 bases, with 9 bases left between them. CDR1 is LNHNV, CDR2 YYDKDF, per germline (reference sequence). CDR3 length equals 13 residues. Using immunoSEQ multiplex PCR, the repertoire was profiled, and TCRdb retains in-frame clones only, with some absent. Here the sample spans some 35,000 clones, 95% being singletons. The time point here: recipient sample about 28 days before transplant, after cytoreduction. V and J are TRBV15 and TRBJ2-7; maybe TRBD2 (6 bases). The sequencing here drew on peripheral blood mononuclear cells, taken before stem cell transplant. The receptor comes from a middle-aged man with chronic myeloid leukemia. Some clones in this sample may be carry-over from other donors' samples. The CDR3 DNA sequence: TGTGCCACCAGCACGGGGGTAACCTACGAGCAGTACTTC. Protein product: CATSTGVTYEQYF.